The 10 T cell receptor beta chains below were found in one sample sequenced in a study of cytomegalovirus exposure and HLA in healthy donors. Sequencing was performed with immunoSEQ multiplex PCR; in TCRdb, only in-frame clones are kept and a portion is missing. Of 160,000 or so clones listed, around nine tenths are singletons. The sample comprised PBMCs. The receptors originated from a woman aged 30 to 39 in good health and CMV-seronegative.

V is TRBV27 and J is TRBJ2-7; TRBD1 matches 10 bases. The CDR3 is 14 residues long. J was trimmed by 4 bases and V by 3 bases; bases with no gene match: 3. The V gene's germline CDR1 is MNHEY and CDR2 SMNVEV (reference sequence). The CDR3 DNA sequence: TGTGCCAGCAGTTTGGGACAGGGGTTGTACGAGCAGTACTTC. This encodes CASSLGQGLYEQYF.

DNA for the CDR3: TGTGCCAGCAGCTTGGGGCAGGGCCAATCTTATGGCTACACCTTC. It is translated as CASSLGQGQSYGYTF. J is TRBJ1-2 and V is TRBV5-8; D might be TRBD1 (5 bases). The CDR3 extends over 15 amino acids. Germline assignment: CDR1 SGHTS and CDR2 YDEGEE. V was cut by 0 bases and J by 5 bases, with 14 bases left in between.

This clone turned up a few times. This sequence joins TRBV5-1 and TRBJ1-1; D perhaps matches TRBD1 (5 bases). The CDR3 loop spans 15 amino acids. Germline lookup yields CDR1 SGHRS and CDR2 YFSETQ. The germline V and J ends were trimmed by 4 bases and 1 base, with 14 bases remaining between them. The CDR3 DNA sequence: TGCGCCAGCAGCGTGGGGGGAGGAGAGAACACTGAAGCTTTCTTT. It is translated as CASSVGGGENTEAFF.

The V gene is TRBV29-1, the J gene TRBJ1-1; D not resolved. V was clipped by 7 bases and J by 7 bases, with 16 bases between them. Looked up from germline, CDR1 is SQVTM and CDR2 is ANQGSEA. The CDR3 totals 12 residues. In DNA, the CDR3 is TGCAGCGGCACAGCAAACCGGGGTGAAGCTTTCTTT. It encodes CSGTANRGEAFF.

J is TRBJ2-1 and V is TRBV7-8, with 12 bases aligning to TRBD2. V lost 7 bases and J lost 10; bases outside the gene matches: 5. The CDR3 totals 13 residues. Germline assignment: CDR1 SGHVS and CDR2 FQNEAQ. Here the CDR3 reads CASTWTSGAEQFF. CDR3 sequence (DNA): TGTGCCAGCACCTGGACTAGCGGGGCCGAGCAGTTCTTC.

The rearrangement links TRBV14 to TRBJ1-2; D is perhaps TRBD1 (6 bases). Trimming removed 4 bases at V and 2 bases at J, with 14 bases between. Looked up from germline, CDR1 is SGHDN and CDR2 is FVKESK. The CDR3 is 15 residues long. The CDR3 DNA reads as TGTGCCAGCAGCCCAAGACAGGATTGGAACTATGGCTACACCTTC. Amino acid sequence: CASSPRQDWNYGYTF. The variable domain in full, completed from reference TRBV14 and TRBJ1-2, reads EAGVTQFPSHSVIEKGQTVTLRCDPISGHDNLYWYRRVMGKEIKFLLHFVKESKQDESGMPNNRFLAERTGGTYSTLKVQPAELEDSGVYFCASSPRQDWNYGYTFGSGTRLTVV.

J is TRBJ1-1 and V is TRBV19; a weak D match, TRBD1 (6 bases). Germline V gives CDR1 LNHDA, CDR2 SQIVND (reference sequence). This CDR3 comprises 15 residues. V was trimmed by 6 bases and J by 0 bases, leaving 14 bases between them. CDR3 coding DNA: TGTGCCAGTAGCCCATACAGGGAATTGAACACTGAAGCTTTCTTT. This translates into CASSPYRELNTEAFF.

This chain links TRBV6-1 with TRBJ1-1, with a tentative D call TRBD1 (5 bases). CDR1 MNHNS and CDR2 SASEGT come from the germline V gene. The CDR3 loop spans 12 amino acids. Trimming removed 6 bases at V and 4 bases at J, with 9 bases between. CDR3 loop: CASSLRGTEAFF. The CDR3 DNA reads TGTGCCAGCAGCCTAAGGGGCACTGAAGCTTTCTTT.

The genes are TRBV7-2 and TRBJ2-2; D might be TRBD2 (5 bases). Germline lookup yields CDR1 SGHTA and CDR2 FQGNSA. The CDR3 has 14 residues. V was clipped by 5 bases and J by 0 bases, with 7 bases between them. The CDR3 loop is CASSILANTGELFF. The DNA of the CDR3 is TGTGCCAGCAGCATACTAGCGAACACCGGGGAGCTGTTTTTT.

V gene TRBV21-1 combines with J gene TRBJ2-7; the table's D call of TRBD1 was not tested on the DNA. TRBV21-1 is a listed pseudogene. This CDR3 contains 17 residues. The CDR3 DNA reads as TGTGCCAGCAGCAAACTAGGGCCCCCCGGGACAAACTACGAGCAGTACTTC. Protein product: CASSKLGPPGTNYEQYF.